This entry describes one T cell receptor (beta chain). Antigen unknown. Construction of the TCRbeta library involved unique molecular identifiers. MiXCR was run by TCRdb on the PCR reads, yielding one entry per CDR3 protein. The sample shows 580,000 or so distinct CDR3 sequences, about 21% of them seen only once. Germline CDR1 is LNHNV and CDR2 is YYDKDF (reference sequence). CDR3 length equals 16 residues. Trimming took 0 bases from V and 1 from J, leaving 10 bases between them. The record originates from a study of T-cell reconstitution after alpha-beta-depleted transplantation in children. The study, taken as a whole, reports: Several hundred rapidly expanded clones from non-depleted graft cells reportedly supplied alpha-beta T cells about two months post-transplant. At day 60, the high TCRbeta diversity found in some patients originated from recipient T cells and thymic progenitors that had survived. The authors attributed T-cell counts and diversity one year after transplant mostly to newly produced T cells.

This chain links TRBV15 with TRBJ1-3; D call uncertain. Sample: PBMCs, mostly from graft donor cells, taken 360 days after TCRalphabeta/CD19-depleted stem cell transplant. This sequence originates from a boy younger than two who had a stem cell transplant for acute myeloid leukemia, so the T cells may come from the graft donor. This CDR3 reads CATSRDRSMSGNTIYF. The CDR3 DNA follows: TGTGCCACCAGCAGAGATCGGAGCATGTCTGGAAACACCATATATTTT.